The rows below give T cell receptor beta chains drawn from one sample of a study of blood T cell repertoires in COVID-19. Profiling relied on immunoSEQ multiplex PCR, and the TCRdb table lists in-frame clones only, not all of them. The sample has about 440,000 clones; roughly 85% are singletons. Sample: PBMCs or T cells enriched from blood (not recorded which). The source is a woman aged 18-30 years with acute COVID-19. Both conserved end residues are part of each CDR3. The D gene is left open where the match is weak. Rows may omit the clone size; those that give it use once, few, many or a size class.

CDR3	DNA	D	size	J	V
CASSAPGGTPLHF	TGTGCCAGCAGCGCTCCGGGGGGTACACCCCTCCACTTT	NA	few	TRBJ1-6	TRBV9
CSAPSGNTQYF	TGCAGTGCCCCAAGCGGAAATACGCAGTATTTT	NA	NA	TRBJ2-3	TRBV20-1
CASSIGSIAGQETQYF	TGTGCCAGTAGTATAGGCTCGATAGCGGGACAAGAGACCCAGTACTTC	TRBD2	NA	TRBJ2-5	TRBV19
CASSFRSGELFF	TGTGCCAGCAGCTTTCGGTCCGGGGAGCTGTTTTTT	NA	NA	TRBJ2-2	TRBV7-3
CASSLDLGSTEAFF	TGTGCCAGCAGCTTGGATCTGGGGAGCACTGAAGCTTTCTTT	NA	NA	TRBJ1-1	TRBV5-4
CASSLDTSPIHSYEQYF	TGTGCCAGCAGCTTAGATACTAGCCCCATTCACTCCTACGAGCAGTACTTC	NA	NA	TRBJ2-7	TRBV7-7
CASSVGLDTEAFF	TGTGCCAGCAGCGTGGGGCTCGACACTGAAGCTTTCTTT	NA	NA	TRBJ1-1	TRBV11-2
CASSLLDRGLYGYTF	TGTGCCAGCAGCTTGTTGGACAGGGGCCTCTATGGCTACACCTTC	TRBD1	NA	TRBJ1-2	TRBV7-9
CASSQDLETGRNSPLHF	TGTGCCAGCAGCCAAGATTTGGAGACAGGGAGGAATTCACCCCTCCACTTT	TRBD1	NA	TRBJ1-6	TRBV3-1/TRBV3-2
CAIVPGGTYNEQFF	TGTGCCATCGTCCCGGGGGGTACCTACAATGAGCAGTTCTTC	TRBD2	NA	TRBJ2-1	TRBV10-3
CSASAGREQYF	TGCAGTGCTAGTGCCGGGAGGGAGCAGTACTTC	TRBD2	NA	TRBJ2-7	TRBV20-1
CASRPGGSMNTEAFF	TGTGCCAGCAGACCGGGTGGAAGCATGAACACTGAAGCTTTCTTT	NA	once	TRBJ1-1	TRBV11-3
CASSQDLWRSTDTQYF	TGCGCCAGCAGCCAAGACCTCTGGCGGAGCACAGATACGCAGTATTTT	NA	NA	TRBJ2-3	TRBV4-1
CASSQEVTGSGYTF	TGTGCCAGCAGCCAAGAAGTTACGGGGAGTGGCTACACCTTC	NA	NA	TRBJ1-2	TRBV3-1/TRBV3-2
CASRGTALNYGYTF	TGCGCCAGCAGAGGGACAGCCCTTAACTATGGCTACACCTTC	TRBD1	NA	TRBJ1-2	TRBV10-1
CASSLPIGGQDNYGYTF	TGTGCCAGCAGCCTACCCATTGGGGGCCAAGATAACTATGGCTACACCTTC	NA	NA	TRBJ1-2	TRBV9
CASSLAGVGEKLFF	TGTGCCAGCAGCTTAGCAGGGGTCGGCGAAAAACTGTTTTTT	NA	NA	TRBJ1-4	TRBV7-2
CASSSLGENTEAFF	TGTGCCAGCAGCAGCCTCGGGGAGAACACTGAAGCTTTCTTT	NA	NA	TRBJ1-1	TRBV2
CASSFMSSVTDTQYF	TGTGCCAGCAGCTTCATGTCTAGCGTAACAGATACGCAGTATTTT	NA	NA	TRBJ2-3	TRBV5-6
CASSEIPGGVTEAFF	TGTGCCAGCAGTGAAATTCCGGGAGGGGTTACTGAAGCTTTCTTT	NA	NA	TRBJ1-1	TRBV6-1
CASSLDRALRPGNTIYF	TGCGCCAGCAGCTTAGACAGGGCTTTACGTCCTGGAAACACCATATATTTT	TRBD1	NA	TRBJ1-3	TRBV5-1
CASSPGLAGGYPSTDTQYF	TGCGCCAGCAGTCCCGGACTAGCGGGAGGTTACCCTAGCACAGATACGCAGTATTTT	TRBD2	NA	TRBJ2-3	TRBV10-1
CASSLSGAGLYEQYF	TGTGCCAGCAGTTTATCCGGAGCGGGGCTATACGAGCAGTACTTC	TRBD2	NA	TRBJ2-7	TRBV27
CASSLAGGNYEQYF	TGTGCCAGCAGCTTAGCGGGGGGGAACTACGAGCAGTACTTC	TRBD2	NA	TRBJ2-7	TRBV11-2
CASSPRSGAGNTIYF	TGTGCCAGCTCACCACGCTCAGGGGCGGGAAACACCATATATTTT	NA	NA	TRBJ1-3	TRBV18
CASSPGTGGRVSPLHF	TGTGCCAGCAGCCCGGGGACAGGGGGGCGGGTGTCACCCCTCCACTTT	TRBD1	few	TRBJ1-6	TRBV7-2
CASSPALVNSYEQYF	TGTGCCAGCAGCCCAGCACTAGTTAATTCCTACGAGCAGTACTTC	NA	few	TRBJ2-7	TRBV4-2
CATSDKGEGKLFF	TGTGCCACCAGTGACAAGGGGGAAGGAAAACTGTTTTTT	NA	NA	TRBJ1-4	TRBV24-1
CASSQPGTRNTIYF	TGCGCCAGCAGTCAACCCGGGACAAGAAACACCATATATTTT	NA	NA	TRBJ1-3	TRBV23-1
CASSPRFQGSRSNEQFF	TGTGCCAGCAGCCCCCGTTTCCAAGGTTCAAGGAGCAATGAGCAGTTCTTC	NA	NA	TRBJ2-1	TRBV7-2
CASSLGQGGYGYTF	TGTGCCAGCAGCTTGGGACAGGGAGGCTATGGCTACACCTTC	TRBD1	NA	TRBJ1-2	TRBV5-6
CASSLSPGYEQYF	TGTGCCAGCAGTTTATCCCCCGGTTACGAGCAGTACTTC	NA	NA	TRBJ2-7	TRBV27
CASRGDTEAFF	TGCGCCAGCAGAGGGGACACTGAAGCTTTCTTT	NA	NA	TRBJ1-1	TRBV10-1
CASRAEGNEQFF	TGTGCCAGCAGGGCGGAGGGCAATGAGCAGTTCTTC	NA	NA	TRBJ2-1	TRBV9
CASSEDREVRPLHF	TGTGCCAGCAGTGAAGATAGGGAGGTCAGGCCCCTCCACTTT	NA	NA	TRBJ1-6	TRBV2
CASSFRGPNYGYTF	TGTGCCAGCAGTTTCAGGGGCCCTAACTATGGCTACACCTTC	NA	NA	TRBJ1-2	TRBV28
CARPSGDGNTIYF	TGCGCCAGACCCTCCGGGGATGGAAACACCATATATTTT	NA	NA	TRBJ1-3	TRBV10-1
CASISDYEQFF	TGTGCCAGCATCAGTGATTATGAGCAGTTCTTC	NA	NA	TRBJ2-1	TRBV28
CASSAQDRQNSPLHF	TGTGCCAGCAGTGCCCAGGACAGGCAGAATTCACCCCTCCACTTT	TRBD1	NA	TRBJ1-6	TRBV7-3
CASSLIPMNTEAFF	TGCGCCAGCAGCTTGATCCCAATGAACACTGAAGCTTTCTTT	NA	NA	TRBJ1-1	TRBV5-1
CASSTPTDFSTDTQYF	TGTGCCAGTAGTACGCCCACGGACTTTAGCACAGATACGCAGTATTTT	NA	NA	TRBJ2-3	TRBV19
CASSFHTGTNYGYTF	TGTGCCAGCAGCTTCCACACAGGGACTAACTATGGCTACACCTTC	NA	NA	TRBJ1-2	TRBV7-9
CASRDVQGPYEQYF	TGTGCCAGCAGGGACGTACAGGGACCTTACGAGCAGTACTTC	NA	NA	TRBJ2-7	TRBV28
CASSLAHAVYGYTF	TGCGCCAGCAGCTTGGCCCACGCAGTGTATGGCTACACCTTC	NA	NA	TRBJ1-2	TRBV5-1
CASSLGQGNTIYF	TGTGCCAGCAGCTTGGGACAAGGAAACACCATATATTTT	NA	NA	TRBJ1-3	TRBV7-2
CAWGGTSGSYNEQFF	TGTGCCTGGGGGGGGACTAGCGGGTCCTACAATGAGCAGTTCTTC	TRBD2	NA	TRBJ2-1	TRBV30
CASSLGSGGEQYF	TGCGCCAGCAGCTTAGGATCGGGAGGAGAGCAGTACTTC	TRBD2	NA	TRBJ2-7	TRBV5-1
CASSVSGELFF	TGTGCCAGCAGTGTATCCGGGGAGCTGTTTTTT	NA	NA	TRBJ2-2	TRBV13